This T cell receptor beta chain comes out of a study of cytomegalovirus exposure and HLA in healthy donors. Primers: 60 Vbeta forward and 13 Jbeta reverse. Produced via immunoSEQ multiplex PCR; TCRdb's table is partial and in-frame only. The table has approximately 76,000 clones, more than 65% seen once. Per germline, CDR1 MDHEN and CDR2 SYDVKM. CDR3 length: 13 amino acids. The junction had 6 bases not matched to a gene; V was cut back by 6 bases and J by 5 bases. The sample comprised PBMCs. The clonotype comes from a woman in her forties in good health and CMV-seropositive. V and J are TRBV28 and TRBJ1-2; 7 bases fit TRBD1. The CDR3, as DNA: TGTGCCAGCAGGACCGACAGGGAGTATGGCTACACCTTC. It yields the protein CASRTDREYGYTF.